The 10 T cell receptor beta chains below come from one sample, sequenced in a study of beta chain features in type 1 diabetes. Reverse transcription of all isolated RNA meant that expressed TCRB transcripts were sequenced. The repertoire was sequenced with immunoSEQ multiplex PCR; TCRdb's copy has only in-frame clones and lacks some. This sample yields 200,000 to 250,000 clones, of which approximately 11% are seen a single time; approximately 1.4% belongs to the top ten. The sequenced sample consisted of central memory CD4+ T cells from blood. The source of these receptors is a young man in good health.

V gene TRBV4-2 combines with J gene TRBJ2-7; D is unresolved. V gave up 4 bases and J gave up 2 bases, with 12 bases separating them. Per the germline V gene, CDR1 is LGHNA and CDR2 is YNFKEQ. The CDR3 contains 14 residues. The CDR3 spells CASSRPGGPYEQYF. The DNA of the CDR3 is TGTGCCAGCAGCCGCCCCGGCGGCCCCTACGAGCAGTACTTC.

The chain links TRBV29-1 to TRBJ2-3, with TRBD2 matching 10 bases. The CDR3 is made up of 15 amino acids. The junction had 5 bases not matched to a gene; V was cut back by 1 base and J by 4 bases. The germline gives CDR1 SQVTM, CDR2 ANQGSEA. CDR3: CSVEGAGGPADTQYF. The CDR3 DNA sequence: TGCAGCGTTGAAGGAGCGGGAGGGCCGGCAGATACGCAGTATTTT.

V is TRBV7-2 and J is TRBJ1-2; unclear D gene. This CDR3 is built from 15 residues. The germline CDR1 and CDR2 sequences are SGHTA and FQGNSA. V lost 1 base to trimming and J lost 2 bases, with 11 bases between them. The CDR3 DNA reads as TGTGCCAGCAGCTTAGGTGGGCTCCCAAACTATGGCTACACCTTC. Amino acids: CASSLGGLPNYGYTF.

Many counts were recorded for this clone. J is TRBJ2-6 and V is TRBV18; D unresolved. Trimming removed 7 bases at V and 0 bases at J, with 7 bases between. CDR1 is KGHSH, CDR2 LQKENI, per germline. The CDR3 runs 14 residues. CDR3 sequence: CASFQSSGANVLTF. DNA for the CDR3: TGTGCCAGCTTCCAGAGCTCTGGGGCCAACGTCCTGACTTTC. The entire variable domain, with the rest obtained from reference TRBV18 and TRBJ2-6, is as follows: NAGVMQNPRHLVRRRGQEARLRCSPMKGHSHVYWYRQLPEEGLKFMVYLQKENIIDESGMPKERFSAEFPKEGPSILRIQQVVRGDSAAYFCASFQSSGANVLTFGAGSRLTVL.

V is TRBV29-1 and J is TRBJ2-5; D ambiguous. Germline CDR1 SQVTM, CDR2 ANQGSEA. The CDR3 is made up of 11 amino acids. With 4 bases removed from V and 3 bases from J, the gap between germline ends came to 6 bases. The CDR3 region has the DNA TGCAGCGTTGTTCCCGAAGAGACCCAGTACTTC. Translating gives CSVVPEETQYF.

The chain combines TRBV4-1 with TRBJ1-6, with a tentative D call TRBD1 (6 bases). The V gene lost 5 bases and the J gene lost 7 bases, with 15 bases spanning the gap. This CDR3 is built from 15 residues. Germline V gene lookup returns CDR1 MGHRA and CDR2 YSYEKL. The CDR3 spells CASSSYREMNSPLHF. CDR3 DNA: TGCGCCAGCAGCTCATACAGGGAGATGAATTCACCCCTCCACTTT.

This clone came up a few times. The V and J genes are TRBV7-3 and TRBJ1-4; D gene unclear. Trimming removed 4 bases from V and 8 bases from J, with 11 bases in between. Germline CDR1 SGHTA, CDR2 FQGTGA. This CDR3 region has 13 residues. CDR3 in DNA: TGTGCCAGCAGCTGGGTGGTCGGGGAAAAACTGTTTTTT. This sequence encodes CASSWVVGEKLFF.

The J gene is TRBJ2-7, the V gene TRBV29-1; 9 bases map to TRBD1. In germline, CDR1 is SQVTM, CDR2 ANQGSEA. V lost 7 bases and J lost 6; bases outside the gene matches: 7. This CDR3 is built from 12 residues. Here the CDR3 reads CSGRQGEREQYF. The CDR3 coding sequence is TGCAGCGGAAGACAGGGGGAGCGCGAGCAGTACTTC.

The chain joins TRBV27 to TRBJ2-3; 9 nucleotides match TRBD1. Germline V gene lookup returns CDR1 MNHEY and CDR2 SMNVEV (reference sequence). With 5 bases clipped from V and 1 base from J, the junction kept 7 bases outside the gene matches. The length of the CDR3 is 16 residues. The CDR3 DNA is TGTGCCAGCAGTGGGACAGGGCGCTTCGGCACAGATACGCAGTATTTT. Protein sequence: CASSGTGRFGTDTQYF.

CDR3 coding DNA: TGTGCCAGCAGCCAGTTGGCACTTAGCTCCTACAATGAGCAGTTCTTC. Residues: CASSQLALSSYNEQFF. V and J are TRBV14 and TRBJ2-1, with D uncertain. The V end lost 3 bases, the J end lost 0 bases, and 12 bases lay between the germline ends. CDR1 and CDR2 from the germline V gene are SGHDN and FVKESK. The length of the CDR3 is 16 residues.